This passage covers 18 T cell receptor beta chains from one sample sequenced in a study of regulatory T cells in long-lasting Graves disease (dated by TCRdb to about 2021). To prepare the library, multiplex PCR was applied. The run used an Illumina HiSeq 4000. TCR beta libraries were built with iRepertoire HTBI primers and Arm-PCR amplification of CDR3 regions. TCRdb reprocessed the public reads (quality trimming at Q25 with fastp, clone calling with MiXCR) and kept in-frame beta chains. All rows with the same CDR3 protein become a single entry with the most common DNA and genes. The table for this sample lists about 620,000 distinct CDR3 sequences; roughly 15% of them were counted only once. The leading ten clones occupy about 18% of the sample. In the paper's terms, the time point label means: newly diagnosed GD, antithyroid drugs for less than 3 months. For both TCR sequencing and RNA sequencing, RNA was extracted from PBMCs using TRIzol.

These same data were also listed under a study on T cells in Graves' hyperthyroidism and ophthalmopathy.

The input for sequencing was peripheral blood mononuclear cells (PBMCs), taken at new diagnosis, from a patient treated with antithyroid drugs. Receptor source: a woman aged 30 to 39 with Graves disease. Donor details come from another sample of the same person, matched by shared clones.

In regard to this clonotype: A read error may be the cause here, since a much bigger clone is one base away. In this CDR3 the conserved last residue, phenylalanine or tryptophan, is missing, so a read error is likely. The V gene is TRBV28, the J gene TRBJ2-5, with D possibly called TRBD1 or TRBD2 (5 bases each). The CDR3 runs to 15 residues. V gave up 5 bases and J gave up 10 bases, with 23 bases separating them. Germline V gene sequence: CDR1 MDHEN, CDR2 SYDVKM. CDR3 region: CASSNGAFRAWGQYS. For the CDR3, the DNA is TGTGCCAGCAGTAACGGGGCTTTTAGGGCGTGGGGCCAGTACTCC.

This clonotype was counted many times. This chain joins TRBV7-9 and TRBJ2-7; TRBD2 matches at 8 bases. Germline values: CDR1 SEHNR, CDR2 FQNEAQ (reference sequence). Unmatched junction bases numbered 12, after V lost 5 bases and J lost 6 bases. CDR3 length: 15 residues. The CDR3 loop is CASSHQGSGMGEQYF. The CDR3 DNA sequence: TGTGCCAGCAGCCACCAGGGTAGCGGGATGGGCGAGCAGTACTTC.

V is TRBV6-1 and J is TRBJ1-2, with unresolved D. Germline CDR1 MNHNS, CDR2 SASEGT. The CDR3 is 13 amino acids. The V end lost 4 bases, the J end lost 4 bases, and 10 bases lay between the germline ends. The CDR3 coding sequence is TGTGCCAGCAGTGCCGACGGCTTCTATGGCTACACCTTC. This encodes CASSADGFYGYTF.

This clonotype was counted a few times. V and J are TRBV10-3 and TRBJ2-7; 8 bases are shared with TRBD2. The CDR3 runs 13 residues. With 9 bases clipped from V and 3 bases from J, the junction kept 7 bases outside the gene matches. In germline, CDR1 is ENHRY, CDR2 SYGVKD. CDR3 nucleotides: TGTGCCATTTCGCGGGAGGTTAACTACGAGCAGTACTTC. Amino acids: CAISREVNYEQYF.

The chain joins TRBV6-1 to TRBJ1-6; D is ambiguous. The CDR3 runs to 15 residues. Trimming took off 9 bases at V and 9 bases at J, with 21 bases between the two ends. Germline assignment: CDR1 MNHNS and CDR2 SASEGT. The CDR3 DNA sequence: TGTGCCAGTCTATATGCCCGGGGAATTGGTTCACCCCTCCACTTT. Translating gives CASLYARGIGSPLHF.

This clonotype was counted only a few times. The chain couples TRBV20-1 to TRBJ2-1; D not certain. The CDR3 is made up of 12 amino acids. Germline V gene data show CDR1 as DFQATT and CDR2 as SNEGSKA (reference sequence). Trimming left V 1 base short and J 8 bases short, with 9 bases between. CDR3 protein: CSARGPADEQFF. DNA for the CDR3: TGCAGTGCTAGAGGACCAGCTGATGAGCAGTTCTTC.

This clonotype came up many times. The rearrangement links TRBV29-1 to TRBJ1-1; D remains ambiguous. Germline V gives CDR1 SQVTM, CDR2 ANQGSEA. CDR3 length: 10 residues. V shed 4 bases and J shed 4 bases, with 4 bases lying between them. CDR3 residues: CSVVSTEAFF. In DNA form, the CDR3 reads TGCAGCGTTGTCAGCACTGAAGCTTTCTTT.

The CDR3 sequence is CASSELRSYNSPLHF. CDR3 nucleotide sequence: TGTGCCAGTAGTGAGCTTCGCTCCTATAATTCACCCCTCCACTTT. V and J are TRBV19 and TRBJ1-6; D gene ambiguous. V dropped 5 bases and J dropped 0 bases, with 8 bases sitting between them. Looked up from germline, CDR1 is LNHDA and CDR2 is SQIVND (reference sequence). There are 15 residues in the CDR3.

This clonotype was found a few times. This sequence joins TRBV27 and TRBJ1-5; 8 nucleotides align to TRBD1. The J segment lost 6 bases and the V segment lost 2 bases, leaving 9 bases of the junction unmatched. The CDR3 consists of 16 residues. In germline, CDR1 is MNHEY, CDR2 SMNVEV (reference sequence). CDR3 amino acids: CASSLLGQGKGQPQHF. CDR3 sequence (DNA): TGTGCCAGCAGTTTACTAGGACAGGGTAAGGGTCAGCCCCAGCATTTT.

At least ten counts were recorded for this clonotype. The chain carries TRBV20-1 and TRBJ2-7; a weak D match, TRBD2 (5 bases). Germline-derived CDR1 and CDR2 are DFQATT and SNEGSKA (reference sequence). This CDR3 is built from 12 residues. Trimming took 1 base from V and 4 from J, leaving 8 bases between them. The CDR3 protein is CSARASSYEQYF. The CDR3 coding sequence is TGCAGTGCTAGAGCTAGCTCTTACGAGCAGTACTTC.

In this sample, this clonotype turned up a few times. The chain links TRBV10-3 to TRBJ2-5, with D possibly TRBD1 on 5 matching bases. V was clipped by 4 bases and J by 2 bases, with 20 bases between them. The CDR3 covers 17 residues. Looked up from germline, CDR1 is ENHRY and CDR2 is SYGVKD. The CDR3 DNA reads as TGTGCCATCAGTGCAGTGACAGTTCAGGTGGGGCAAGAGACCCAGTACTTC. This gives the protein CAISAVTVQVGQETQYF.

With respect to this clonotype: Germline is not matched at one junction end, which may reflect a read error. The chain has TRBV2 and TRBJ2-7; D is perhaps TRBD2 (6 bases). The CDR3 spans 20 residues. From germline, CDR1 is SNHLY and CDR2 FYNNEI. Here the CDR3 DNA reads TGCGCCAGCAGCCATCCCCGGGTGGAGGGCTGGACTAACAGCCCCTACGAGCAGTACTTC. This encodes CASSHPRVEGWTNSPYEQYF.

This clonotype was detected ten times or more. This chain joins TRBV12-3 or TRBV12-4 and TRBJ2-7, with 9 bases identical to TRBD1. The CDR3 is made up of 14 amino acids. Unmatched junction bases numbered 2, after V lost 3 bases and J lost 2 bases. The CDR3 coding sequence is TGTGCCAGCAGTTTTTGGACAGGGGCCTACGAGCAGTACTTC. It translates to CASSFWTGAYEQYF.

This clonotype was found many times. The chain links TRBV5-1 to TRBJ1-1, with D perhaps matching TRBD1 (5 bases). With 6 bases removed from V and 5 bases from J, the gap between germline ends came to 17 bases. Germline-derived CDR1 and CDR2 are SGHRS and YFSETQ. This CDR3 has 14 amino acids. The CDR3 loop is CASTLGGTRTEAFF. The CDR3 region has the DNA TGCGCCAGCACTTTGGGGGGAACAAGGACTGAAGCTTTCTTT.

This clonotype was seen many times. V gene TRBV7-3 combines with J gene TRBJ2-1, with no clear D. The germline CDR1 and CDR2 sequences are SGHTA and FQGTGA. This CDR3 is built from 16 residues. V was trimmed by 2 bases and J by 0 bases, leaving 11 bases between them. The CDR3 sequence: CASSLYPPNSYNEQFF. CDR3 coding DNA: TGTGCCAGCAGCTTATACCCCCCAAACTCCTACAATGAGCAGTTCTTC.

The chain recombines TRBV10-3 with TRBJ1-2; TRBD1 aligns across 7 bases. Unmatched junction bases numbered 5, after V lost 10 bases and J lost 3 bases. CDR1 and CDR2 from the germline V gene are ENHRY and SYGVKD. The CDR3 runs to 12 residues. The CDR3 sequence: CATQGRYYGYTF. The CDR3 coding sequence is TGTGCCACACAGGGGAGGTACTATGGCTACACCTTC.

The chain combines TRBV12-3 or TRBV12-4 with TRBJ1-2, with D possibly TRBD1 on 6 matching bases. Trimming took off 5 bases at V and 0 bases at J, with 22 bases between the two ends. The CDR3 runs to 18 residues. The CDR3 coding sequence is TGTGCCAGCAGTGAAGGCCCCAAACAGGGACCGGCTAACTATGGCTACACCTTC. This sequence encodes CASSEGPKQGPANYGYTF.

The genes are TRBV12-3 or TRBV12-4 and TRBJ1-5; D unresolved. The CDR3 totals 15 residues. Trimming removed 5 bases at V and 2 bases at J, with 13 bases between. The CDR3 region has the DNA TGTGCCAGCAGTCCCAGTACCGCGGGCAATCAGCCCCAGCATTTT. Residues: CASSPSTAGNQPQHF.